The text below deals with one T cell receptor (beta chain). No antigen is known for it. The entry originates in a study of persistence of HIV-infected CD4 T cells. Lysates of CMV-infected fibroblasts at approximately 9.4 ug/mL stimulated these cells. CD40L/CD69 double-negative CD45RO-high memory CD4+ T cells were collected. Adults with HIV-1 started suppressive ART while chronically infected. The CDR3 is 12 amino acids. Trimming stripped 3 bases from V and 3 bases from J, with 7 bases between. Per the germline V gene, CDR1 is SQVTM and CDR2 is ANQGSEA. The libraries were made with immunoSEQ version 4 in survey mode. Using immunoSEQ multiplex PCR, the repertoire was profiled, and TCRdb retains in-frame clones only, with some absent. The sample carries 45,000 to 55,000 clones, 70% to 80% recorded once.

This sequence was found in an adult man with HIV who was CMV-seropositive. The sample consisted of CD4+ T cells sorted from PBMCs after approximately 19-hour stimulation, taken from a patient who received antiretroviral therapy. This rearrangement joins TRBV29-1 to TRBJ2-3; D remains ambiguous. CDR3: CSVDLGTDTQYF. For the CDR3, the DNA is TGCAGCGTTGATCTGGGTACAGATACGCAGTATTTT.